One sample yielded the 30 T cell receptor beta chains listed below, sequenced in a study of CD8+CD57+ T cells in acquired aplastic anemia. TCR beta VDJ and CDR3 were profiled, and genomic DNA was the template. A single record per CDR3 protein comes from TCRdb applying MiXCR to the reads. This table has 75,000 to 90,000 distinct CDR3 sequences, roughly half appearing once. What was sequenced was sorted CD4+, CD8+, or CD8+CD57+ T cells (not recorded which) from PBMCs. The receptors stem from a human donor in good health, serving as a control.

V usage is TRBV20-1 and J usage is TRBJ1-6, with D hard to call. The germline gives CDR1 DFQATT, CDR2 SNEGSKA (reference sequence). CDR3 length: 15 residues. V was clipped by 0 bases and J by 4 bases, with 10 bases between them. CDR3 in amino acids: CSARDETDYNSPLHF. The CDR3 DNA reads TGCAGTGCTAGAGATGAAACAGATTATAATTCACCCCTCCACTTT.

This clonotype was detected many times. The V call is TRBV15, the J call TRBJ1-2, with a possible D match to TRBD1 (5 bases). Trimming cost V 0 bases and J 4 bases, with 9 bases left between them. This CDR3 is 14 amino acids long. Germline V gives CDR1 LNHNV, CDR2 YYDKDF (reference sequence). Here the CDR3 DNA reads TGTGCCACCAGCAGAGATCAGGGTAGCTATGGCTACACCTTC. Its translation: CATSRDQGSYGYTF.

This CDR3 is CAISMTSGAGDTQYF. Written as DNA, the CDR3 is TGTGCCATCTCAATGACTAGCGGGGCGGGAGATACGCAGTATTTT. The rearrangement joins TRBV10-3 to TRBJ2-3, with TRBD2 matching over 11 bases. Germline V lookup: CDR1 ENHRY, CDR2 SYGVKD. The CDR3 runs to 15 residues. Unmatched junction bases numbered 9, after V lost 8 bases and J lost 5 bases.

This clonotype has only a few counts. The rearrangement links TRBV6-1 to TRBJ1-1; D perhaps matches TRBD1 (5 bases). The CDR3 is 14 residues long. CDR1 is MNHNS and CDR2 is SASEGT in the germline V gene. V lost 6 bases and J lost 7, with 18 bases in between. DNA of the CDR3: TGTGCCAGCAGGATGAACGGGGGTCAGAATGAAGCTTTCTTT. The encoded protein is CASRMNGGQNEAFF.

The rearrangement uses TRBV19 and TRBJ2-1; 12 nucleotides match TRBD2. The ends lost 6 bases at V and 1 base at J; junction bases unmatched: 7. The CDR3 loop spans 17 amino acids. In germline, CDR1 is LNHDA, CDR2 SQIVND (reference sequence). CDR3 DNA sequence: TGTGCCAGTAGCCAATCCGGACTAGCGGGATCCTACAATGAGCAGTTCTTC. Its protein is CASSQSGLAGSYNEQFF.

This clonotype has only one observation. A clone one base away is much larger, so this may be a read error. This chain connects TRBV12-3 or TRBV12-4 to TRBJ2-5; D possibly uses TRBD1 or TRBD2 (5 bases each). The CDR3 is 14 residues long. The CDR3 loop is CAGSDRGHQETQYF. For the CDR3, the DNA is TGTGCCGGCAGCGACCGGGGACACCAAGAGACCCAGTACTTC.

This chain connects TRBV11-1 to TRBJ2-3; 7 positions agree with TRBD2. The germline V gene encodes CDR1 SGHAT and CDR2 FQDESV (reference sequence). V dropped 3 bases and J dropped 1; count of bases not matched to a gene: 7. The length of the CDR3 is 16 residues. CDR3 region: CASSFSVREGTDTQYF. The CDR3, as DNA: TGTGCCAGCAGCTTCTCGGTCCGGGAGGGCACAGATACGCAGTATTTT.

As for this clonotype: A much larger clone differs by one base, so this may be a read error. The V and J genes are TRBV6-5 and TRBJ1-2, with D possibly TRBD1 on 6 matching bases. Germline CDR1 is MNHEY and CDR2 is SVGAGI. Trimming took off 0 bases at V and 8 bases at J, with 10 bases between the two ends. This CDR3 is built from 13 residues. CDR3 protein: CASSYSTGNGYTF. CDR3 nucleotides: TGTGCCAGCAGTTACTCTACAGGGAACGGCTACACCTTC.

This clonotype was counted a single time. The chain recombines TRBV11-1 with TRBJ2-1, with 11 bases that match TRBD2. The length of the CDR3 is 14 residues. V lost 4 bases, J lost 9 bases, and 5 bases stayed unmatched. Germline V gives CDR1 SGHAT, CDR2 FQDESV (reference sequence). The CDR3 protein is CASSSSGGRSEQFF. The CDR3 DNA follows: TGTGCCAGCAGCTCTAGCGGGGGGAGAAGTGAGCAGTTCTTC.

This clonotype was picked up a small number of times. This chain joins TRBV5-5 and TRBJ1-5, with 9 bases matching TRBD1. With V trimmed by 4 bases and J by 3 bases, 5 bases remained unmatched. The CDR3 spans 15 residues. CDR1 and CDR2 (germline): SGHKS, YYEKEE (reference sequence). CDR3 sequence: CASSPGQGSNQPQHF. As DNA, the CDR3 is TGTGCCAGCAGCCCGGGACAGGGATCCAATCAGCCCCAGCATTTT. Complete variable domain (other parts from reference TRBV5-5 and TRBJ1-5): DAGVTQSPTHLIKTRGQQVTLRCSPISGHKSVSWYQQVLGQGPQFIFQYYEKEERGRGNFPDRFSARQFPNYSSELNVNALLLGDSALYLCASSPGQGSNQPQHFGDGTRLSIL.

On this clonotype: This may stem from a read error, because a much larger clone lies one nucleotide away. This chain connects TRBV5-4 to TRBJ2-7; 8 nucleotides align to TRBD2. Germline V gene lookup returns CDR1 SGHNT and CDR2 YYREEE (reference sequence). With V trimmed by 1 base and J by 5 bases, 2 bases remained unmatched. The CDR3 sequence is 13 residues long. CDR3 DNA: TGTGCCAGCAGCTTGCAGACTAGCGACGAGCAGTACTTC. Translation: CASSLQTSDEQYF.

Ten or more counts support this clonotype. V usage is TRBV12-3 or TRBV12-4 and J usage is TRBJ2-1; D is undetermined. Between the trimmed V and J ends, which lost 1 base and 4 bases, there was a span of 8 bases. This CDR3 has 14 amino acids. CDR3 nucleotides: TGTGCCAGCAGTTTAGGTCCTGGATACAATGAGCAGTTCTTC. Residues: CASSLGPGYNEQFF.

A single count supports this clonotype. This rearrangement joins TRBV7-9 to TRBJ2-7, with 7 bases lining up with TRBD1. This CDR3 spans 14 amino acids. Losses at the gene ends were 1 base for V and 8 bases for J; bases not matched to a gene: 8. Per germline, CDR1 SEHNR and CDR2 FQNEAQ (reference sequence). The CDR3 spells CASSLGQGVRKQYF. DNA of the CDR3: TGTGCCAGCAGCTTAGGACAGGGCGTAAGGAAGCAGTACTTC.

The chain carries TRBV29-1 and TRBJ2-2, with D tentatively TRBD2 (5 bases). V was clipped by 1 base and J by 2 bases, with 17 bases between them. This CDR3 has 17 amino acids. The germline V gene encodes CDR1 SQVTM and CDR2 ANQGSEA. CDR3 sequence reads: CSVEGKGGLYNTGELFF. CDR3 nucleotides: TGCAGCGTTGAAGGCAAAGGCGGGCTTTATAACACCGGGGAGCTGTTTTTT.

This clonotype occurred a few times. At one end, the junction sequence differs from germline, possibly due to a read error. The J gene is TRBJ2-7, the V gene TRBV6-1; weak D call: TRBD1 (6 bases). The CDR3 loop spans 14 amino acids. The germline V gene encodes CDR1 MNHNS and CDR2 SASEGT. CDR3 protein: CTSSGGQFSYEQYF. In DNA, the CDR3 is TGTACCAGCAGTGGAGGACAGTTTTCCTACGAGCAGTACTTC.

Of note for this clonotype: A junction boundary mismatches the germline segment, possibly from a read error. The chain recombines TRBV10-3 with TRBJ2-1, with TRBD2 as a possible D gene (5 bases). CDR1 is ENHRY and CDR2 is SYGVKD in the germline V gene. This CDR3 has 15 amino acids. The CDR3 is CAISGAGHSYDEQFF. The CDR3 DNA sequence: TGTGCCATCAGTGGGGCGGGCCACTCCTACGATGAGCAGTTCTTC.

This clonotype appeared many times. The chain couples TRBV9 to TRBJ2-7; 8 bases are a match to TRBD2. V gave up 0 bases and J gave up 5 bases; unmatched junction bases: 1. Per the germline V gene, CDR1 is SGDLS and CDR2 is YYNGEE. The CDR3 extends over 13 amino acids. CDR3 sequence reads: CASSVAGGHEQYF. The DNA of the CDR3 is TGTGCCAGCAGCGTAGCGGGGGGGCACGAGCAGTACTTC.

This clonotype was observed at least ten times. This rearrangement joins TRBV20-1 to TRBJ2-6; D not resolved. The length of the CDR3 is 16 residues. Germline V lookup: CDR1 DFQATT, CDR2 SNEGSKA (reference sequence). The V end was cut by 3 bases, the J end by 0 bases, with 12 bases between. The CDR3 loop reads CSASVLLDSGANVLTF. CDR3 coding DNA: TGCAGTGCTAGCGTTCTTCTAGACTCTGGGGCCAACGTCCTGACTTTC.

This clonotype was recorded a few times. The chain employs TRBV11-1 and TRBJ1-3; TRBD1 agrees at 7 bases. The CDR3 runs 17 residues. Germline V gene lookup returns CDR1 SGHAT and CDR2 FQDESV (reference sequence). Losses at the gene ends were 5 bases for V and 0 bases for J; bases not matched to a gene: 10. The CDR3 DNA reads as TGTGCCAGCAGCCCAACGCCAGGGGGGGTCTCTGGAAACACCATATATTTT. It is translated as CASSPTPGGVSGNTIYF.

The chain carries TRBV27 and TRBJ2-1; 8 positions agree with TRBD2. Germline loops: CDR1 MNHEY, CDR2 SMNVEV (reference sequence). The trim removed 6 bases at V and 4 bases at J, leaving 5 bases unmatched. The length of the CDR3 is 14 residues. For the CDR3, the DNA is TGTGCCAGCAGCCTTAGCGGGGTATACAATGAGCAGTTCTTC. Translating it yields CASSLSGVYNEQFF.

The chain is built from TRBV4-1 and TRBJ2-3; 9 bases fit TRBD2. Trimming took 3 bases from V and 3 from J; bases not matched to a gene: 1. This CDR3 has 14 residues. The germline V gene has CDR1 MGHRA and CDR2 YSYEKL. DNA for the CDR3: TGCGCCAGCAGCCAGGGACTAGCAACAGATACGCAGTATTTT. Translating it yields CASSQGLATDTQYF.

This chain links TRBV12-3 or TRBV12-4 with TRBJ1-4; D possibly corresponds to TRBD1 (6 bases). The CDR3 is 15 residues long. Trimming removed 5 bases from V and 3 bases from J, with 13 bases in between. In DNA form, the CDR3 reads TGTGCCAGCAGTCTCCCGGCAGGGGCTAATGAAAAACTGTTTTTT. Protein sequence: CASSLPAGANEKLFF.

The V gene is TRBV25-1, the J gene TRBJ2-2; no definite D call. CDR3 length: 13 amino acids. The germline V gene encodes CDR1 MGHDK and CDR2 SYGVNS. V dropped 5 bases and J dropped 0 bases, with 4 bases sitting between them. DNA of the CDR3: TGTGCCAGCAGTACAGCGAACACCGGGGAGCTGTTTTTT. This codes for CASSTANTGELFF.

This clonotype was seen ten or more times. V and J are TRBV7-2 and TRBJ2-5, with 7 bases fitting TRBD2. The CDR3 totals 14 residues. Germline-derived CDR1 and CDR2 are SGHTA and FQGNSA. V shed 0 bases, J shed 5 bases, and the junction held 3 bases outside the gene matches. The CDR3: CASSLAPGGETQYF. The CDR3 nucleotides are TGTGCCAGCAGCTTAGCCCCGGGAGGCGAGACCCAGTACTTC.

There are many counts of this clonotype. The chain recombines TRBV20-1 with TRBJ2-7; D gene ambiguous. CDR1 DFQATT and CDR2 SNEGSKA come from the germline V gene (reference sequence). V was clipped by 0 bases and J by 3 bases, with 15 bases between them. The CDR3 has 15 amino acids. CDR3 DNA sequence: TGCAGTGCTAGAGATCAAGGAGACACCTACTACGAGCAGTACTTC. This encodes CSARDQGDTYYEQYF.

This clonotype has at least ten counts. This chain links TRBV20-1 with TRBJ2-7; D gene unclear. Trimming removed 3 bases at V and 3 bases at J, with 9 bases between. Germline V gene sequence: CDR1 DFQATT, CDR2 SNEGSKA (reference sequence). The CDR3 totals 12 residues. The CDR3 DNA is TGCAGTGCTAGGGCCGGCAACTACGAGCAGTACTTC. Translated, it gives CSARAGNYEQYF.

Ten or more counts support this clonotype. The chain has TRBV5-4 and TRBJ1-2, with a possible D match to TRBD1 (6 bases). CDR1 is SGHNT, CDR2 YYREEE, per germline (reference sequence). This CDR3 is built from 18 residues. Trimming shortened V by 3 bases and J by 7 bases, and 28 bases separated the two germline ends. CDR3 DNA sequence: TGTGCCAGCAGCTCCGTCCCTCGCCTAGCAGGGGAAGGTACTGGCTACACCTTC. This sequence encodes CASSSVPRLAGEGTGYTF.

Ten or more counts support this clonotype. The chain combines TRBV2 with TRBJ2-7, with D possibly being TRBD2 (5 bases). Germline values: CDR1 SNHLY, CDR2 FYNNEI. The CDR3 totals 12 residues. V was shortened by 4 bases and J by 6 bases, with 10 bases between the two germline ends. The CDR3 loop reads CASSAGIGEQYF. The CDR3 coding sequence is TGTGCCAGCAGTGCGGGGATCGGCGAGCAGTACTTC.

The CDR3 nucleotides are TGTGCCATCAGCGGACACCGTTCCAGCGAGTATGGCTACACCTTC. Translated: CAISGHRSSEYGYTF. The chain recombines TRBV10-3 with TRBJ1-2; D perhaps matches TRBD1 (5 bases). The CDR3 length is 15 residues. V shed 6 bases and J shed 5 bases, with 19 bases lying between them. The V gene's germline CDR1 is ENHRY and CDR2 SYGVKD.

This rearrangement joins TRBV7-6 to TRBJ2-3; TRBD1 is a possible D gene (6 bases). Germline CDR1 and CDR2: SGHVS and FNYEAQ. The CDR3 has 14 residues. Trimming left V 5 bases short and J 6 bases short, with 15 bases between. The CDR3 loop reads CASSRDNPGDTQYF. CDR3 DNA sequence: TGTGCCAGCAGCCGGGACAACCCGGGGGATACGCAGTATTTT.